Given below is one T cell receptor (beta chain) in context. This sample is drawn from a study of blood T cell repertoires in COVID-19. In the study overall: Nucleic acid was either cDNA or gDNA, and it came from T cells, B-cell-depleted T cells, or PBMCs.

TCRdb's table, derived via immunoSEQ multiplex PCR, lists solely in-frame clones and lacks some. The table includes some 140,000 clones, roughly three quarters detected once. The V and J ends lost 5 bases and 4 bases, in that order; junction bases with no gene match: 7. Germline CDR1 SGHTA, CDR2 FQGNSA. The CDR3 runs to 17 residues. The specimen sequenced was peripheral blood. The chain carries TRBV7-2 and TRBJ2-1, with 14 positions matching TRBD2. The TCR originated in an elderly man with acute or convalescent COVID-19. The CDR3 DNA follows: TGTGCCAGCAGCCAGACCCGACTAGCGGGGGGGTACAATGAGCAGTTCTTC. Protein sequence: CASSQTRLAGGYNEQFF.